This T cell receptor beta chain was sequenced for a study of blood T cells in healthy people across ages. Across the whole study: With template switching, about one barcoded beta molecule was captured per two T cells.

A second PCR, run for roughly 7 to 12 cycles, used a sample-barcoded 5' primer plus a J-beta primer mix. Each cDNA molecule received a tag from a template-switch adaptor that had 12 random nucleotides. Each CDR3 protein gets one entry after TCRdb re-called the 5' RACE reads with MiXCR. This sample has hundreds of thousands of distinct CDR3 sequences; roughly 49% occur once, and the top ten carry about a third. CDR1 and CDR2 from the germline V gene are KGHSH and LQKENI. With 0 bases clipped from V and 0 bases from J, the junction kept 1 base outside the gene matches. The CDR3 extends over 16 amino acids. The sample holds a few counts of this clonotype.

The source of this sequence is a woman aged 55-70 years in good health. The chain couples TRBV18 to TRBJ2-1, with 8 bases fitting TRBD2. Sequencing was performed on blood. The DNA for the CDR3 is TGTGCCAGCTCACCACCCACTAGCGGCTCCTACAATGAGCAGTTCTTC. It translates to CASSPPTSGSYNEQFF. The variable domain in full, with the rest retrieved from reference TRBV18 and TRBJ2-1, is NAGVMQNPRHLVRRRGQEARLRCSPMKGHSHVYWYRQLPEEGLKFMVYLQKENIIDESGMPKERFSAEFPKEGPSILRIQQVVRGDSAAYFCASSPPTSGSYNEQFFGPGTRLTVL.